A single sample is the source of the 2 T cell receptor beta chains below, sequenced in a study of blood T cell repertoires in COVID-19 (dated by TCRdb to about 2020). Library prep was done by the immunoSEQ multiplex PCR assay. TCRdb mirrors the immuneACCESS table, restricted to in-frame sequences. Some clones are absent from its copies; in checked studies, under half trace to an unresolved V gene, and the reason for the others is unknown. In all, the sample holds roughly 110,000 clones, and 89% of those were seen once. The ten largest clones represent 4% to 6% of the sample. The material sequenced was peripheral blood. The origin of the receptors is a man in his forties or fifties with active or convalescent COVID-19.

DNA of the CDR3: TGTGCCAGCAGTGCAACTCCGGGGGAGGGACCGTCCTACGAGCAGTACTTC. It specifies CASSATPGEGPSYEQYF. The chain combines TRBV6-1 with TRBJ2-7; 7 bases match TRBD2. The CDR3 is 17 residues long. The germline V gene encodes CDR1 MNHNS and CDR2 SASEGT. Trimming cost V 4 bases and J 1 base; bases outside gene matches: 13.

This clone was recorded only once. V usage is TRBV6-5 and J usage is TRBJ1-1; weak D call: TRBD1 (5 bases). V lost 0 bases and J 1 base, leaving 9 bases between the germline ends. This CDR3 is 15 amino acids long. CDR1 MNHEY and CDR2 SVGAGI come from the germline V gene. As DNA, the CDR3 is TGTGCCAGCAGTTACTCAGGGGTCACGAACACTGAAGCTTTCTTT. Translating gives CASSYSGVTNTEAFF.